Presented here are 25 T cell receptor beta chains from one specimen sequenced in a study of graft-versus-host responses after intestinal transplantation. The antigens of these receptors remain unknown. Assay: immunoSEQ multiplex PCR; the TCRdb copy retains only in-frame clones and omits some. Among 140,000 or so clones listed, around 90% were seen once. The sequencing used unstimulated CD4+ T cells sorted from spleen or lymph node cells, collected before intestinal transplant. These receptors came from a human donor who received an intestinal transplant.

V gene TRBV5-4 combines with J gene TRBJ2-7; D ambiguous. Per the germline V gene, CDR1 is SGHNT and CDR2 is YYREEE (reference sequence). V lost 1 base and J 0 bases, leaving 11 bases between the germline ends. This CDR3 has 15 amino acids. CDR3 loop: CASSLSPLSSYEQYF. DNA for the CDR3: TGTGCCAGCAGCTTGTCCCCATTGAGCTCCTACGAGCAGTACTTC.

This chain joins TRBV9 and TRBJ2-6, with D possibly being TRBD2 (6 bases). Germline loops: CDR1 SGDLS, CDR2 YYNGEE. Trimming pared 3 bases from V and 0 bases from J, leaving 10 bases between. The CDR3 runs to 16 residues. CDR3 DNA sequence: TGTGCCAGCAGCGGGAGGGGAGTCTCTGGGGCCAACGTCCTGACTTTC. The encoded protein is CASSGRGVSGANVLTF. The entire variable domain, with the rest obtained from reference TRBV9 and TRBJ2-6, is as follows: DSGVTQTPKHLITATGQRVTLRCSPRSGDLSVYWYQQSLDQGLQFLIQYYNGEERAKGNILERFSAQQFPDLHSELNLSSLELGDSALYFCASSGRGVSGANVLTFGAGSRLTVL.

J is TRBJ2-2 and V is TRBV9; D is ambiguous. V lost 2 bases and J lost 4, with 15 bases in between. The germline CDR1 and CDR2 sequences are SGDLS and YYNGEE. The CDR3 totals 16 residues. The CDR3 reads CASSVSVTLFTGELFF. The CDR3 DNA is TGTGCCAGCAGCGTCTCCGTAACCCTATTCACCGGGGAGCTGTTTTTT.

The chain joins TRBV5-4 to TRBJ2-5; D remains unclear. This CDR3 is built from 14 residues. V gave up 0 bases and J gave up 2 bases, with 8 bases separating them. Germline V lookup: CDR1 SGHNT, CDR2 YYREEE (reference sequence). The CDR3 here is CASSLDNIQETQYF. As DNA, the CDR3 is TGTGCCAGCAGCTTGGACAATATACAAGAGACCCAGTACTTC.

The J gene is TRBJ1-4, the V gene TRBV30, with D tentatively TRBD1 (5 bases). This CDR3 contains 14 residues. V dropped 5 bases and J dropped 3 bases, with 13 bases sitting between them. CDR1 is GTSNPN and CDR2 is SVGIG in the germline V gene (reference sequence). CDR3 residues: CAWAAGAANEKLFF. CDR3 nucleotide sequence: TGTGCCTGGGCGGCCGGGGCAGCTAATGAAAAACTGTTTTTT. Looking up the rest from reference TRBV30 and TRBJ1-4 gives the full variable domain: SQTIHQWPATLVQPVGSPLSLECTVEGTSNPNLYWYRQAAGRGLQLLFYSVGIGQISSEVPQNLSASRPQDRQFILSSKKLLLSDSGFYLCAWAAGAANEKLFFGSGTQLSVL.

The chain links TRBV7-2 to TRBJ2-1, with 10 bases aligning to TRBD2. With 1 base clipped from V and 2 bases from J, the junction kept 8 bases outside the gene matches. The CDR3 has 18 amino acids. Germline CDR1 reads SGHTA; CDR2 reads FQGNSA. DNA of the CDR3: TGTGCCAGCAGCTTAGGACCCGGGACTAGCGTCCCCTACAATGAGCAGTTCTTC. Translation gives CASSLGPGTSVPYNEQFF.

This chain uses TRBV9 with TRBJ2-1; TRBD2 matches 9 bases. This CDR3 contains 15 residues. The V and J ends lost 0 bases and 8 bases, in that order; junction bases with no gene match: 6. Germline assignment: CDR1 SGDLS and CDR2 YYNGEE. The CDR3 DNA sequence: TGTGCCAGCAGCGTAGTAGCGGGAGTTACGGATGAGCAGTTCTTC. Its translation: CASSVVAGVTDEQFF.

This chain links TRBV12-5 with TRBJ2-1, with unresolved D. Germline V lookup: CDR1 LGHNT, CDR2 FRNRAP. The CDR3 runs 14 residues. The ends were cut back, 2 bases at V and 8 bases at J, with 13 bases in the middle. CDR3 DNA sequence: TGTGCTAGTGGTTTGCTCCCAGCGCAGGATGAGCAGTTCTTC. Translation: CASGLLPAQDEQFF.

The chain employs TRBV6-5 and TRBJ2-1, with D unresolved. In germline, CDR1 is MNHEY, CDR2 SVGAGI. This CDR3 has 14 amino acids. Trimming stripped 0 bases from V and 7 bases from J, with 10 bases between. The CDR3 here is CASSYSRPTNEQFF. DNA for the CDR3: TGTGCCAGCAGTTACTCTCGACCTACAAATGAGCAGTTCTTC.

The V call is TRBV5-6, the J call TRBJ1-5; 9 bases agree with TRBD1. From germline, CDR1 is SGHDT and CDR2 YYEEEE. The CDR3 sequence is 17 residues long. With 4 bases clipped from V and 3 bases from J, the junction kept 11 bases outside the gene matches. The CDR3 coding sequence is TGTGCCAGCAGCCGTTTCGCGGGACAGGGATTCAATCAGCCCCAGCATTTT. It encodes CASSRFAGQGFNQPQHF.

The V call is TRBV18, the J call TRBJ2-2; TRBD1 agrees at 8 bases. CDR1 and CDR2 (germline): KGHSH, LQKENI. The CDR3 length is 16 residues. V shed 4 bases, J shed 5 bases, and the junction held 9 bases outside the gene matches. The CDR3 sequence is CASSLAQGASTGELFF. Written as DNA, the CDR3 is TGTGCCAGCTCACTTGCTCAGGGGGCGAGTACCGGGGAGCTGTTTTTT.

V gene TRBV6-1 combines with J gene TRBJ2-1; 10 nucleotides match TRBD2. CDR3 length: 14 amino acids. The V gene's germline CDR1 is MNHNS and CDR2 SASEGT. The junction had 7 bases not matched to a gene; V was cut back by 5 bases and J by 9 bases. CDR3 in amino acids: CASSLGLAGAEQFF. In DNA form, the CDR3 reads TGTGCCAGCAGTTTGGGGCTAGCGGGAGCTGAGCAGTTCTTC.

The chain links TRBV5-4 to TRBJ2-7; D is uncertain. Trimming took off 4 bases at V and 1 base at J, with 12 bases between the two ends. The V gene's germline CDR1 is SGHNT and CDR2 YYREEE (reference sequence). The CDR3 runs 14 residues. The CDR3 region has the DNA TGTGCCAGCAGCCCAGCTAGGGCTTCCTACGAGCAGTACTTC. Its translation is CASSPARASYEQYF.

The genes are TRBV5-1 and TRBJ2-1; 8 bases map to TRBD2. This CDR3 is built from 15 residues. Germline CDR1 reads SGHRS; CDR2 reads YFSETQ. With V trimmed by 5 bases and J by 7 bases, 11 bases remained unmatched. This CDR3 is CASRPGLVEGNEQFF. As DNA, the CDR3 is TGCGCCAGCAGGCCGGGACTAGTCGAAGGTAATGAGCAGTTCTTC.

This chain uses TRBV27 with TRBJ1-2; TRBD1 might be the D (5 bases). The CDR3 totals 14 residues. V was trimmed by 8 bases and J by 8 bases, leaving 21 bases between them. The germline gives CDR1 MNHEY, CDR2 SMNVEV (reference sequence). The CDR3 DNA follows: TGTGCCAGCTCCTCAATGGGGCTGTACCGCGGCTACACCTTC. It encodes CASSSMGLYRGYTF.

This chain joins TRBV10-3 and TRBJ1-2, with TRBD1 matching over 9 bases. The CDR3 consists of 14 residues. Losses at the gene ends were 8 bases for V and 7 bases for J; bases not matched to a gene: 11. CDR1 is ENHRY, CDR2 SYGVKD, per germline. The CDR3 region is CAIGETGGAVGYTF. In nucleotides, the CDR3 is TGTGCCATCGGGGAAACAGGGGGCGCGGTTGGCTACACCTTC.

The V and J genes are TRBV18 and TRBJ2-7, with TRBD1 matching 9 bases. The J segment lost 3 bases and the V segment lost 1 base, leaving 19 bases of the junction unmatched. CDR1 and CDR2 (germline): KGHSH, LQKENI. CDR3 length: 20 amino acids. CDR3 coding DNA: TGTGCCAGCTCACCACTGGACCCCGGGTTTCCGGGGACAGGGCTCTACGAGCAGTACTTC. This codes for CASSPLDPGFPGTGLYEQYF.

V gene TRBV11-2 combines with J gene TRBJ2-7; D gene unclear. With 2 bases removed from V and 6 bases from J, the gap between germline ends came to 11 bases. CDR3 length: 13 amino acids. Germline values: CDR1 SGHAT, CDR2 FQNNGV. The CDR3 DNA is TGTGCCAGCAGCTTAACTTCTGTCTCCGAGCAGTACTTC. Protein product: CASSLTSVSEQYF.

The chain links TRBV9 to TRBJ1-2; 7 bases are a match to TRBD1. Germline V CDR1 and CDR2: SGDLS, YYNGEE. This CDR3 region has 19 residues. V dropped 0 bases and J dropped 0; count of bases not matched to a gene: 14. The CDR3: CASSVGVGGQPRTNYGYTF. The CDR3 coding sequence is TGTGCCAGCAGCGTAGGGGTAGGGGGACAGCCAAGAACTAACTATGGCTACACCTTC.

This clone appeared once. The chain combines TRBV6-5 with TRBJ2-7, with 7 bases matching TRBD1. CDR3 length equals 13 residues. V shed 7 bases, J shed 5 bases, and the junction held 8 bases outside the gene matches. CDR1 and CDR2 from the germline V gene are MNHEY and SVGAGI. CDR3 in amino acids: CASTYPDRNEQYF. The CDR3 DNA is TGTGCCAGCACCTACCCGGACAGGAACGAGCAGTACTTC.

This clone occurred once. The V call is TRBV6-1, the J call TRBJ1-4, with D possibly being TRBD1 (5 bases). Germline V gives CDR1 MNHNS, CDR2 SASEGT. V lost 6 bases and J lost 6, with 8 bases in between. There are 12 residues in the CDR3. The CDR3 nucleotides are TGTGCCAGCAGAGGGGTGGATGAAAAACTGTTTTTT. This translates into CASRGVDEKLFF.

This clone was detected once. The gene calls are TRBV28 and TRBJ2-7, with 15 bases lining up with TRBD2. CDR1 is MDHEN, CDR2 SYDVKM, per germline. This CDR3 is built from 16 residues. Trimming removed 5 bases from V and 7 bases from J; junction bases left unmatched: 9. The CDR3 coding sequence is TGTGCCAGCAGTCCACCGGGACTAGCGGGAGGTGGAGAGCAGTACTTC. This encodes CASSPPGLAGGGEQYF.

This clone was detected once. The chain couples TRBV7-2 to TRBJ2-7; 9 bases line up with TRBD1. Trimming cost V 0 bases and J 4 bases; bases outside gene matches: 1. The germline V gene has CDR1 SGHTA and CDR2 FQGNSA. This CDR3 has 14 residues. The CDR3 here is CASSLATGGYEQYF. As DNA, the CDR3 is TGTGCCAGCAGCTTAGCGACAGGGGGGTACGAGCAGTACTTC.

V is TRBV6-5 and J is TRBJ2-7, with 7 bases aligning to TRBD1. This CDR3 has 14 amino acids. V was pared by 6 bases and J by 6 bases, with 11 bases of the junction left unmatched. Germline V gene data show CDR1 as MNHEY and CDR2 as SVGAGI. The CDR3 reads CASRADRELREQYF. The DNA for the CDR3 is TGTGCCAGCAGGGCCGACAGGGAATTACGCGAGCAGTACTTC.

In the case of this clone: At one boundary the junction diverges from the germline segment, which might be a read error. The J gene is TRBJ1-1, the V gene TRBV27, with D possibly TRBD1 on 6 matching bases. This CDR3 is built from 16 residues. Germline loops: CDR1 MNHEY, CDR2 SMNVEV (reference sequence). CDR3 residues: CASSYILPRGDTGAFF. CDR3 nucleotide sequence: TGTGCCAGCAGTTATATACTCCCTCGTGGGGACACTGGAGCTTTCTTT.